The 23 T cell receptor beta chains reported below all come from one sample, sequenced in a study of T-cell memory formation after mild COVID-19. TCRdb re-called the 5' RACE reads through MiXCR, storing one row per CDR3 protein. The sample lists 300,000 or so distinct CDR3 sequences, less than 20% occurring once. The material sequenced was PBMCs or a T cell subset sorted from them (not recorded which). Receptors were obtained from a young man who had mild COVID-19 (a few samples of this study predate the infection). Cell type and time point are not known.

The V gene is TRBV7-3, the J gene TRBJ2-2; D is undetermined. The V gene lost 5 bases and the J gene lost 0 bases, with 10 bases spanning the gap. CDR1 is SGHTA, CDR2 FQGTGA, per germline. The CDR3 runs 15 residues. CDR3 region: CASSVSGSNTGELFF. The CDR3 DNA sequence: TGTGCCAGCAGCGTATCCGGGTCGAACACCGGGGAGCTGTTTTTT. The variable domain in full, with the rest retrieved from reference TRBV7-3 and TRBJ2-2, is GAGVSQTPSNKVTEKGKYVELRCDPISGHTALYWYRQSLGQGPEFLIYFQGTGAADDSGLPNDRFFAVRPEGSVSTLKIQRTERGDSAVYLCASSVSGSNTGELFFGEGSRLTVL.

This clonotype was seen a handful of times. V usage is TRBV28 and J usage is TRBJ1-5, with 7 positions matching TRBD1. The CDR3 spans 17 residues. The V gene's germline CDR1 is MDHEN and CDR2 SYDVKM. The V and J ends lost 6 bases and 5 bases, in that order; junction bases with no gene match: 16. The CDR3 region is CASSPPRGRRIDQPQHF. CDR3 coding DNA: TGTGCCAGCAGCCCCCCGAGGGGGCGCCGTATCGATCAGCCCCAGCATTTT.

The chain combines TRBV7-9 with TRBJ1-5; TRBD1 aligns across 8 bases. With V trimmed by 8 bases and J by 6 bases, 3 bases remained unmatched. The CDR3 sequence is 12 residues long. CDR1 and CDR2 (germline): SEHNR, FQNEAQ (reference sequence). This CDR3 is CASQGAGQPQHF. The DNA of the CDR3 is TGTGCCAGCCAGGGGGCGGGTCAGCCCCAGCATTTT.

In this sample, this clonotype turned up a few times. As DNA, the CDR3 is TGTGCCAGCAGCTGGACAGGGGGTCCGCAGTATTTT. This encodes CASSWTGGPQYF. The V and J genes are TRBV7-2 and TRBJ2-3, with 10 bases aligning to TRBD1. The trim removed 4 bases at V and 10 bases at J, leaving 2 bases unmatched. The CDR3 is made up of 12 amino acids. The germline V gene has CDR1 SGHTA and CDR2 FQGNSA.

V and J are TRBV29-1 and TRBJ2-1; 9 bases line up with TRBD2. V was clipped by 7 bases and J by 6 bases; unmatched bases: 4. Germline values: CDR1 SQVTM, CDR2 ANQGSEA. This CDR3 has 12 amino acids. Here the CDR3 DNA reads TGCAGCGCTGAGGGACTAGCCAATGAGCAGTTCTTC. Translation: CSAEGLANEQFF.

A few counts support this clonotype. The rearrangement links TRBV7-9 to TRBJ1-1; D not resolved. CDR1 is SEHNR and CDR2 is FQNEAQ in the germline V gene (reference sequence). V lost 5 bases to trimming and J lost 4 bases, with 8 bases between them. This CDR3 has 12 residues. CDR3 region: CASSRMGTEAFF. DNA of the CDR3: TGTGCCAGCAGCCGGATGGGCACTGAAGCTTTCTTT.

This chain links TRBV29-1 with TRBJ1-1, with D possibly being TRBD1 (5 bases). The CDR3 sequence is 14 residues long. Trimming removed 6 bases at V and 2 bases at J, with 16 bases between. Germline V gene lookup returns CDR1 SQVTM and CDR2 ANQGSEA. The CDR3 bases are TGCAGCGTGGGTCCGACAGCGATAAACACTGAAGCTTTCTTT. Translated, it gives CSVGPTAINTEAFF.

This chain joins TRBV5-1 and TRBJ1-2, with D hard to call. CDR3 length: 13 residues. The V gene's germline CDR1 is SGHRS and CDR2 YFSETQ. V was shortened by 0 bases and J by 8 bases, with 11 bases between the two germline ends. The CDR3 loop is CASSLAGRSGYTF. The CDR3 nucleotides are TGCGCCAGCAGCTTGGCCGGACGTTCAGGCTACACCTTC.

The genes are TRBV3-1 and TRBJ2-5; TRBD1 might be the D (7 bases). This CDR3 is built from 12 residues. Deletions cut 4 bases from V and 11 bases from J, with 14 bases between. Germline CDR1 LGHDT, CDR2 YNNKEL (reference sequence). CDR3 DNA: TGTGCCAGCAGCCCAGGGGGAGGACCGCAGTACTTC. It yields the protein CASSPGGGPQYF.

There are a few counts of this clonotype. The chain recombines TRBV7-3 with TRBJ1-2; D might be TRBD1 (5 bases). V shed 2 bases and J shed 7 bases, with 11 bases lying between them. The CDR3 has 13 amino acids. The germline V gene has CDR1 SGHTA and CDR2 FQGTGA. The CDR3 here is CASSLGQNSGYTF. The CDR3 region has the DNA TGTGCCAGCAGCTTAGGACAAAATTCTGGCTACACCTTC.

This clonotype was detected ten times or more. The chain employs TRBV6-6 and TRBJ1-1; D is perhaps TRBD1 (5 bases). CDR1 MNHNY and CDR2 SVGAGI come from the germline V gene (reference sequence). Between the trimmed V and J ends, which lost 0 bases and 4 bases, there was a span of 9 bases. CDR3 length equals 14 residues. DNA for the CDR3: TGTGCCAGCAGTTACTCGACGGGGGTCACTGAAGCTTTCTTT. As protein: CASSYSTGVTEAFF.

The chain couples TRBV19 to TRBJ1-6, with D perhaps TRBD1 (6 bases). The CDR3 runs 15 residues. Trimming stripped 5 bases from V and 5 bases from J, with 13 bases between. CDR1 is LNHDA and CDR2 is SQIVND in the germline V gene (reference sequence). CDR3 DNA: TGTGCCAGTAGTTCACAGGGTCTTGATAATTCACCCCTCCACTTT. This encodes CASSSQGLDNSPLHF.

Ten or more counts support this clonotype. The chain links TRBV7-9 to TRBJ1-6; D unclear. The V gene's germline CDR1 is SEHNR and CDR2 FQNEAQ (reference sequence). The CDR3 contains 12 residues. The V end was cut by 6 bases, the J end by 5 bases, with 5 bases between. The CDR3 protein is CASSPDNSPLHF. CDR3 in DNA: TGTGCCAGCAGTCCGGATAATTCACCCCTCCACTTT.

This clonotype appeared a few times. The chain uses TRBV11-2 and TRBJ1-3; D call uncertain. CDR3 length equals 14 residues. The V gene lost 0 bases and the J gene lost 4 bases, with 7 bases spanning the gap. CDR1 SGHAT and CDR2 FQNNGV come from the germline V gene. The CDR3 region is CASSLDLSGNTIYF. DNA of the CDR3: TGTGCCAGCAGCTTAGATCTCTCGGGAAACACCATATATTTT.

This chain joins TRBV19 and TRBJ2-3; D is unresolved. Looked up from germline, CDR1 is LNHDA and CDR2 is SQIVND (reference sequence). V lost 5 bases to trimming and J lost 6 bases, with 12 bases between them. This CDR3 region has 13 residues. This CDR3 is CASSPSFGDTQYF. The CDR3 DNA sequence: TGTGCCAGTAGTCCCTCGTTCGGGGATACGCAGTATTTT.

The rearrangement links TRBV6-2 or TRBV6-3 to TRBJ1-1; TRBD1 is a possible D gene (5 bases). Looked up from germline, CDR1 is MNHEY and CDR2 is SVGEGT. The CDR3 covers 14 residues. Deletions cut 4 bases from V and 3 bases from J, with 12 bases between. The DNA for the CDR3 is TGTGCCAGCAGTTTCCGTCGGGGGGACACTGAAGCTTTCTTT. It is translated as CASSFRRGDTEAFF.

This clonotype was counted a few times. This rearrangement joins TRBV2 to TRBJ2-3; 12 bases fit TRBD2. Germline assignment: CDR1 SNHLY and CDR2 FYNNEI. CDR3 length: 15 residues. V was pared by 6 bases and J by 1 base, with 2 bases of the junction left unmatched. CDR3: CASSGLAGRTDTQYF. In nucleotides, the CDR3 is TGTGCCAGCAGCGGACTAGCGGGGCGCACAGATACGCAGTATTTT.

This chain uses TRBV20-1 with TRBJ1-2; no clear D. The germline CDR1 and CDR2 sequences are DFQATT and SNEGSKA (reference sequence). CDR3 size: 10 residues. Trimming pared 7 bases from V and 8 bases from J, leaving 11 bases between. Here the CDR3 DNA reads TGCAGTGTTGGGCATCCCGGCTACACCTTC. Translation gives CSVGHPGYTF.

In DNA form, the CDR3 reads TGCGCCAGCAGCCACCCAAAGGGCAGGGGGGACACTGAAGCTTTCTTT. Translated: CASSHPKGRGDTEAFF. This chain joins TRBV4-1 and TRBJ1-1; 7 bases are a match to TRBD1. The V and J ends lost 3 bases and 3 bases, in that order; junction bases with no gene match: 10. The CDR3 runs 16 residues. Germline CDR1 reads MGHRA; CDR2 reads YSYEKL.

This clonotype was observed many times. The chain employs TRBV18 and TRBJ2-5; D remains ambiguous. V shed 2 bases and J shed 5 bases, with 3 bases lying between them. This CDR3 region has 11 residues. Germline lookup yields CDR1 KGHSH and CDR2 LQKENI. Here the CDR3 DNA reads TGTGCCAGCTCACCATTGGAGACCCAGTACTTC. Translating it yields CASSPLETQYF.

V gene TRBV4-2 combines with J gene TRBJ1-1; a possible D gene is TRBD1 (5 bases). Germline CDR1 and CDR2: LGHNA and YNFKEQ. Trimming pared 3 bases from V and 4 bases from J, leaving 18 bases between. This CDR3 is 16 amino acids long. CDR3 nucleotide sequence: TGTGCCAGCAGCCAGCCGAGGAGAGGGGCCGGCACTGAAGCTTTCTTT. It codes for CASSQPRRGAGTEAFF.

There are many counts of this clonotype. This chain uses TRBV5-1 with TRBJ2-3; perhaps TRBD1 as D (6 bases). The germline gives CDR1 SGHRS, CDR2 YFSETQ. Between the trimmed V and J ends, which lost 4 bases and 6 bases, there was a span of 15 bases. The CDR3 sequence is 14 residues long. The CDR3 DNA follows: TGCGCCAGCAGCCTGTGGGGGCCAGGGGATACGCAGTATTTT. It translates to CASSLWGPGDTQYF.

The chain combines TRBV28 with TRBJ2-2; D is ambiguous. From germline, CDR1 is MDHEN and CDR2 SYDVKM. The CDR3 runs 15 residues. Trimming stripped 3 bases from V and 1 base from J, with 9 bases between. CDR3 DNA: TGTGCCAGCAGTTTCATCGGGTTGAACACCGGGGAGCTGTTTTTT. This gives the protein CASSFIGLNTGELFF.